This TCR beta chain was profiled in a study of CD8 T cells in Susac syndrome. The CDR3 runs 14 residues. The germline V and J ends were trimmed by 6 bases and 3 bases, with 14 bases remaining between them. RNA in amounts of about 0.45 to 1 ug was reverse transcribed with random hexamers. TCRdb ran MiXCR on the immunoSEQ multiplex PCR reads and lists one entry per CDR3 protein. The sample shows around 130,000 distinct CDR3 sequences, just over 95% of them seen only once. The chain is built from TRBV12-3 or TRBV12-4 and TRBJ2-5; D uncertain. The sequence derives from a human donor with Susac syndrome. What was sequenced was CD4+ T cells from PBMCs. As DNA, the CDR3 is TGTGCCAGCAGCAGGACGCCGGGCGAAGAGACCCAGTACTTC. Protein sequence: CASSRTPGEETQYF.